Following are 10 T cell receptor beta chains from one sample sequenced in a study of blood T cell repertoires in COVID-19. The method was immunoSEQ multiplex PCR; TCRdb's version includes in-frame clones alone and lacks a portion of them. This table has around 240,000 clones, roughly four fifths appearing once. Material: peripheral blood. All receptors derive from a woman of 80 years or more with acute or convalescent COVID-19.

Only a few counts were recorded for this clone. The V gene is TRBV6-1, the J gene TRBJ1-1; D remains ambiguous. Trimming left V 0 bases short and J 1 base short, with 18 bases between. The germline V gene has CDR1 MNHNS and CDR2 SASEGT. CDR3 size: 18 residues. The chain's CDR3 is CASSEALLISGSNTEAFF. DNA for the CDR3: TGTGCCAGCAGTGAAGCGCTTCTAATATCGGGGTCGAACACTGAAGCTTTCTTT.

This chain joins TRBV6-2 or TRBV6-3 and TRBJ2-1, with TRBD1 matching over 10 bases. This CDR3 has 15 residues. Germline V lookup: CDR1 MNHEY, CDR2 SVGEGT. The V segment lost 0 bases and the J segment 7 bases; nucleotides outside the gene matches: 3. The CDR3 coding sequence is TGTGCCAGCAGTTACTCCACGGGACAGGGGAATGAGCAGTTCTTC. Residues: CASSYSTGQGNEQFF.

This clone is a singleton in its sample. CDR3 sequence (DNA): TGTGCCAGCTCACCGGACGGGGGATTCTATGGCTACACCTTC. This gives the protein CASSPDGGFYGYTF. The genes are TRBV18 and TRBJ1-2, with a tentative D call TRBD1 (5 bases). This CDR3 is built from 14 residues. Trimming stripped 3 bases from V and 4 bases from J, with 12 bases between. Germline assignment: CDR1 KGHSH and CDR2 LQKENI.

V usage is TRBV5-1 and J usage is TRBJ2-7; 7 nucleotides agree with TRBD1. The germline V gene encodes CDR1 SGHRS and CDR2 YFSETQ. Germline trimming cut 0 bases from V and 3 bases from J; bases unmatched to any gene: 0. The CDR3 is 13 amino acids. CDR3 coding DNA: TGCGCCAGCAGCTTGGACAGGGGCTACGAGCAGTACTTC. It translates to CASSLDRGYEQYF.

J is TRBJ2-7 and V is TRBV7-2, with 10 positions matching TRBD2. V lost 5 bases to trimming and J lost 6 bases; unmatched junction nucleotides: 10. This CDR3 has 15 residues. The germline CDR1 and CDR2 sequences are SGHTA and FQGNSA. As DNA, the CDR3 is TGTGCCAGCAGCCTACGAAGCGGGGGGGGCGCCGAGCAGTACTTC. Its protein product is CASSLRSGGGAEQYF.

J is TRBJ1-2 and V is TRBV7-9, with TRBD1 as a possible D gene (5 bases). The CDR3 covers 13 residues. From germline, CDR1 is SEHNR and CDR2 FQNEAQ (reference sequence). V shed 2 bases and J shed 8 bases, with 12 bases lying between them. CDR3 bases: TGTGCCAGCAGCTTACTGGGGGAGGGCGGCTACACCTTC. It codes for CASSLLGEGGYTF.

V gene TRBV11-2 combines with J gene TRBJ1-4; TRBD1 aligns across 7 bases. The V segment lost 5 bases and the J segment 5 bases; nucleotides outside the gene matches: 2. Per germline, CDR1 SGHAT and CDR2 FQNNGV. The CDR3 totals 13 residues. The CDR3 DNA follows: TGTGCCAGCAGCCTGGACAGGAATGAAAAACTGTTTTTT. Its translation is CASSLDRNEKLFF.

This rearrangement joins TRBV5-1 to TRBJ2-5; 9 nucleotides agree with TRBD1. In germline, CDR1 is SGHRS, CDR2 YFSETQ. The CDR3 runs to 16 residues. Trimming at V came to 4 bases and at J to 5 bases, leaving 12 bases not matched to a gene. CDR3 residues: CASSPFLTGGAETQYF. CDR3 in DNA: TGCGCCAGCAGCCCATTTCTTACAGGGGGCGCGGAGACCCAGTACTTC.

The chain couples TRBV18 to TRBJ2-2; tentative D call: TRBD1 (5 bases). V was shortened by 3 bases and J by 6 bases, with 11 bases between the two germline ends. Germline values: CDR1 KGHSH, CDR2 LQKENI. The CDR3 consists of 14 residues. CDR3 loop: CASSPYGRAGELFF. The CDR3 region has the DNA TGTGCCAGCTCACCTTATGGCAGGGCCGGGGAGCTGTTTTTT.

This chain connects TRBV18 to TRBJ1-2; D is possibly TRBD1 (6 bases). This CDR3 comprises 15 residues. Germline values: CDR1 KGHSH, CDR2 LQKENI. V lost 4 bases and J 2 bases, leaving 14 bases between the germline ends. Written as DNA, the CDR3 is TGTGCCAGCTCACGAAGAGACAGGTCCAACTATGGCTACACCTTC. Encoded protein: CASSRRDRSNYGYTF.